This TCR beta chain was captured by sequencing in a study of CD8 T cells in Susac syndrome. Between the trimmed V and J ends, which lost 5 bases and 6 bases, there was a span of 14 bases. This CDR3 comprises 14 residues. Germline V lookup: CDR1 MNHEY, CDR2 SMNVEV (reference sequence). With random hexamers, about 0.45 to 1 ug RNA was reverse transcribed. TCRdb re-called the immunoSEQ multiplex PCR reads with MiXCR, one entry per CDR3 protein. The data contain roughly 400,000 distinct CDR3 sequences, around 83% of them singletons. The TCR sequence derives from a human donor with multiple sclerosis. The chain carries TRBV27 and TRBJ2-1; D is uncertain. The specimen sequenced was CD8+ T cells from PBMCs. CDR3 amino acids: CASSPPIETNEQFF. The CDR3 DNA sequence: TGTGCCAGCAGTCCTCCGATTGAGACCAATGAGCAGTTCTTC.